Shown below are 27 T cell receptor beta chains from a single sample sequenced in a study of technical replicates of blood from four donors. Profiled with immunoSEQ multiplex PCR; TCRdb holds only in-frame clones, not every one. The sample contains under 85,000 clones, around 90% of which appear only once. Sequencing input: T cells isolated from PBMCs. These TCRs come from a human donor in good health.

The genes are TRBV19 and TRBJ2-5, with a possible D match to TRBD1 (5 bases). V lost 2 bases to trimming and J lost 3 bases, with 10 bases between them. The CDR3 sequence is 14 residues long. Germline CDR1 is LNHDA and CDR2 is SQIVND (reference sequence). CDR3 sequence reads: CASSIRTFEETQYF. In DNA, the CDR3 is TGTGCCAGTAGTATACGGACATTCGAAGAGACCCAGTACTTC.

The CDR3 loop is CASSSDLGGLGYTF. Written as DNA, the CDR3 is TGTGCCAGCAGTTCAGACCTAGGGGGTTTAGGCTACACCTTC. This chain uses TRBV6-5 with TRBJ1-2; possible D gene TRBD1, 6 bases. The CDR3 runs 14 residues. The V gene lost 4 bases and the J gene lost 8 bases, with 17 bases spanning the gap. The germline V gene has CDR1 MNHEY and CDR2 SVGAGI.

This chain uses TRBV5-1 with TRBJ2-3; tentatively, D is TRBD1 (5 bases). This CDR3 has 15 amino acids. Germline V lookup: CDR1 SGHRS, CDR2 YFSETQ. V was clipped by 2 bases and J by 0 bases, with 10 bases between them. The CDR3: CASSFQGYSTDTQYF. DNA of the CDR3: TGCGCCAGCAGCTTTCAGGGTTACAGCACAGATACGCAGTATTTT.

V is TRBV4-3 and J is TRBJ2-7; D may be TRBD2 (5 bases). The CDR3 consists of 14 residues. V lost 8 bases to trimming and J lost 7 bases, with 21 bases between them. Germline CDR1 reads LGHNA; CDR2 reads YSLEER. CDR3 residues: CASAAELSGGEQYF. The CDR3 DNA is TGCGCCAGCGCAGCGGAACTTTCTGGCGGGGAGCAGTACTTC.

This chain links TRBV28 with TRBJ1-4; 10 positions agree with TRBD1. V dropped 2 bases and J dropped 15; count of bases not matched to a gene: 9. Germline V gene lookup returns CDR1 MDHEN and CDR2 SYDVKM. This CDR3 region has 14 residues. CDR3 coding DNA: TGTGCCAGCAGTTTACCACCGGGACAGGGGCCGTTGTTTTTT. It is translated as CASSLPPGQGPLFF.

The CDR3, as DNA: TGTGCCAGCAGCTTCAGCTATGGCTACACCTTC. Protein sequence: CASSFSYGYTF. The chain joins TRBV5-6 to TRBJ1-2, with D unresolved. V was pared by 2 bases and J by 4 bases, with 3 bases between. Germline values: CDR1 SGHDT, CDR2 YYEEEE. CDR3 length equals 11 residues. Supplemented by reference TRBV5-6 and TRBJ1-2, the full variable domain reads DAGVTQSPTHLIKTRGQQVTLRCSPKSGHDTVSWYQQALGQGPQFIFQYYEEEERQRGNFPDRFSGHQFPNYSSELNVNALLLGDSALYLCASSFSYGYTFGSGTRLTVV.

The CDR3 DNA is TGCGCCAGCAGCCCAGAGCGGGAGCCTCGGGAGCAGTTCTTC. Amino acid sequence: CASSPEREPREQFF. This chain joins TRBV5-1 and TRBJ2-1, with TRBD2 matching 8 bases. V dropped 4 bases and J dropped 10; count of bases not matched to a gene: 10. The CDR3 length is 14 residues. CDR1 and CDR2 from the germline V gene are SGHRS and YFSETQ.

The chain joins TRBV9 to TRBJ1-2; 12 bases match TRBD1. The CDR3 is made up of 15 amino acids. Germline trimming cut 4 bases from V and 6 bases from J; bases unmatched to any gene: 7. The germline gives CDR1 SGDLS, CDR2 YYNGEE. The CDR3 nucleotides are TGTGCCAGCAGCATCCGGGACAGGGGGCAAAATGGCTACACCTTC. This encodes CASSIRDRGQNGYTF.

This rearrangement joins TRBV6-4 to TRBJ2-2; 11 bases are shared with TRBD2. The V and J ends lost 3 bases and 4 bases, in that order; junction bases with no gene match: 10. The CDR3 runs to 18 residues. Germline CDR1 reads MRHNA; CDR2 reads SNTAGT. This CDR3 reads CASSEMLAGGPATGELFF. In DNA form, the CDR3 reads TGTGCCAGCAGTGAAATGTTAGCGGGAGGGCCGGCCACCGGGGAGCTGTTTTTT.

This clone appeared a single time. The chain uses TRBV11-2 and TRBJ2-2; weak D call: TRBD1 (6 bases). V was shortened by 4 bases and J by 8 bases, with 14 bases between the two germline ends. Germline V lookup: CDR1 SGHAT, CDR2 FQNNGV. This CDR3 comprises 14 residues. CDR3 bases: TGTGCCAGCAGCTCAAACTCAGGGACAGGGGAGCTGTTTTTT. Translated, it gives CASSSNSGTGELFF.

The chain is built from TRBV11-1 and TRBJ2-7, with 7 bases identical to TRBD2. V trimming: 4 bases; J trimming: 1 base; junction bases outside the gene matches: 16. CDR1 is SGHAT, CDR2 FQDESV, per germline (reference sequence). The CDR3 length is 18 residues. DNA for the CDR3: TGTGCCAGCAGCTCCTTAGGGTCACTAGCGAGAAGTTCCTACGAGCAGTACTTC. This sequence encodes CASSSLGSLARSSYEQYF.

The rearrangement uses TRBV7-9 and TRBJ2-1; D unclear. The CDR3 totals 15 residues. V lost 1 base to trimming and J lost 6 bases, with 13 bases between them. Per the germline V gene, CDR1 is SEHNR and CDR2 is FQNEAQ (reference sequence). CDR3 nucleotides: TGTGCCAGCAGCTTAGGTAGAAGTGGGCCCAATGAGCAGTTCTTC. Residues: CASSLGRSGPNEQFF.

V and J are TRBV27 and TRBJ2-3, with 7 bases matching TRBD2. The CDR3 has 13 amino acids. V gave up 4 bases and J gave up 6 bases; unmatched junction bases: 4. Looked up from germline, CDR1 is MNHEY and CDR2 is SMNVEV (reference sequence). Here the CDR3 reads CASSSGGTDTQYF. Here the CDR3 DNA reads TGTGCCAGCAGTTCGGGGGGTACGGATACGCAGTATTTT.

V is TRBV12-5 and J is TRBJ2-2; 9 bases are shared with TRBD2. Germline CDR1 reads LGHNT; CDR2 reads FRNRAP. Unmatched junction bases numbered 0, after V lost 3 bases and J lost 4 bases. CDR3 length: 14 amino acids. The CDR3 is CASGLAGGTGELFF. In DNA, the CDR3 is TGTGCTAGTGGTTTAGCGGGGGGCACCGGGGAGCTGTTTTTT.

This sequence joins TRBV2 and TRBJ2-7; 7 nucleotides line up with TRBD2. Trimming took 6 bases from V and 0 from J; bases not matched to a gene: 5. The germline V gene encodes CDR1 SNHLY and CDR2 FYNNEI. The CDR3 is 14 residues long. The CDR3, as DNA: TGTGCCAGCAGAACCGGCGGGAGCTCCTACGAGCAGTACTTC. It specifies CASRTGGSSYEQYF.

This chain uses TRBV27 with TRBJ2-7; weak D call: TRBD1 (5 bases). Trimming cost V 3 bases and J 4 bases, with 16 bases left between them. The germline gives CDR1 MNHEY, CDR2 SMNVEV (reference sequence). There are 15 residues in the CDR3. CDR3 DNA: TGTGCCAGCAGTTTCCTCGAAACCAGGGATTACGAGCAGTACTTC. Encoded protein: CASSFLETRDYEQYF.

The CDR3 coding sequence is TGTGCCAGCAGCTTGTCTAGCGGGAATTACAATGAGCAGTTCTTC. Protein: CASSLSSGNYNEQFF. The chain links TRBV7-2 to TRBJ2-1, with 9 positions matching TRBD2. Germline-derived CDR1 and CDR2 are SGHTA and FQGNSA. There are 15 residues in the CDR3. Trimming removed 3 bases from V and 4 bases from J; junction bases left unmatched: 4.

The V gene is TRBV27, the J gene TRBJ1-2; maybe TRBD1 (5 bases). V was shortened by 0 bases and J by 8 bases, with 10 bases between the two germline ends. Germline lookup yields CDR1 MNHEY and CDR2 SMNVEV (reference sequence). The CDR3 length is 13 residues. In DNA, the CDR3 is TGTGCCAGCAGTTTATCCGGGGGTGAGGGCTACACCTTC. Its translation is CASSLSGGEGYTF.

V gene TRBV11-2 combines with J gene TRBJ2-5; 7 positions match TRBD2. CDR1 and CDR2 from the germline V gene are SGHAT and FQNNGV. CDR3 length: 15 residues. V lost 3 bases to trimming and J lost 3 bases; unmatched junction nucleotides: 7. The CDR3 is CASSFGTGLKETQYF. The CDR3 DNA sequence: TGTGCCAGCAGCTTTGGGACGGGACTAAAAGAGACCCAGTACTTC.

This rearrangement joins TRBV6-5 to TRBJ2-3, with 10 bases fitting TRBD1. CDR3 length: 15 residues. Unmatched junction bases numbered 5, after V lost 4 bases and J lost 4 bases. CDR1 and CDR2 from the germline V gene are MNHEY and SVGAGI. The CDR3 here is CASSSPGQGPDTQYF. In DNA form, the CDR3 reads TGTGCCAGCAGTTCGCCGGGACAGGGGCCAGATACGCAGTATTTT.

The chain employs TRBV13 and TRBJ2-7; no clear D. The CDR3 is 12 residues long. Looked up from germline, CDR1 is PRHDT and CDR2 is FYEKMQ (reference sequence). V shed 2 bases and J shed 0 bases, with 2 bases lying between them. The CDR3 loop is CASSLYSYEQYF. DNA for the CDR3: TGTGCCAGCAGCTTATACTCCTACGAGCAGTACTTC.

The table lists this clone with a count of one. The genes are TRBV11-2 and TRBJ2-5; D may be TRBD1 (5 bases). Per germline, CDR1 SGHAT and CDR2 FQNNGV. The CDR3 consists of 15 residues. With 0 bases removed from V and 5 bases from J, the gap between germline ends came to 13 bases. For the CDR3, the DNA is TGTGCCAGCAGCTTAGATCTCAGGGCCTGGGAGACCCAGTACTTC. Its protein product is CASSLDLRAWETQYF.

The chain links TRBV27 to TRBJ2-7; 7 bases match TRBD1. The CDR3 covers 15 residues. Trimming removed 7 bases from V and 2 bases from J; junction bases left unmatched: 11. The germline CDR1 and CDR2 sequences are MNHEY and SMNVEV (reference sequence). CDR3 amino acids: CASTETGPGPYEQYF. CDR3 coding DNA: TGTGCCAGCACCGAGACAGGGCCGGGGCCCTACGAGCAGTACTTC.

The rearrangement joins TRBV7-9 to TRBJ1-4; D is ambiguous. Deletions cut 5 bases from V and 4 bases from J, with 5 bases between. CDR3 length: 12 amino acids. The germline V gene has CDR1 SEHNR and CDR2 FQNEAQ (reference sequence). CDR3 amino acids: CASSPSNEKLFF. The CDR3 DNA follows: TGTGCCAGCAGCCCCAGTAATGAAAAACTGTTTTTT.

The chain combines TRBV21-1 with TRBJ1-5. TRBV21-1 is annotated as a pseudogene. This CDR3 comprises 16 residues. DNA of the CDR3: TGTGCCAGCAGCGGAGGCGGGGCGGCGGGCAATCAGCCCCAGCATTTT. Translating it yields CASSGGGAAGNQPQHF.

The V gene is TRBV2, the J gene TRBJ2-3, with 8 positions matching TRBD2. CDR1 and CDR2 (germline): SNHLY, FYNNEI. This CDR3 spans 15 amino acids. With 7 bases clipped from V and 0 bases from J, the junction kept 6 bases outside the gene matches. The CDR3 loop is CASNRLAPSTDTQYF. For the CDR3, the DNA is TGTGCCAGCAATCGACTAGCGCCTAGCACAGATACGCAGTATTTT.

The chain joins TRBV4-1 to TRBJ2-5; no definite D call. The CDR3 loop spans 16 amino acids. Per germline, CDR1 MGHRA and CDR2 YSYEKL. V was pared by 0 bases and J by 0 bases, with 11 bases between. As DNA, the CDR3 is TGCGCCAGCAGCCAAGACTCAACACGAAACCAAGAGACCCAGTACTTC. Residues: CASSQDSTRNQETQYF.